These T cell receptor beta chains were read from a single sample in a study of blood T cell repertoires in COVID-19. The method was immunoSEQ multiplex PCR; TCRdb's version includes in-frame clones alone and lacks a portion of them. The table records around 360,000 clones, about 90% of them present only once. Sequencing was performed on PBMCs or T cells enriched from blood (not recorded which). These receptors originate from a woman younger than 45 who had recovered from COVID-19. CDR3s include the opening cysteine and the closing phenylalanine or tryptophan. D genes are given only for firm matches. Rows give clone size only sometimes, using once, few, many, or a class for an expanded clone.

.	.	TRBV5-1	TRBJ2-5	CASSSDIVSLTQYF	TGCGCCAGCAGCTCCGACATAGTGAGCCTGACCCAGTACTTC
once	.	TRBV2	TRBJ2-1	CASSTLEEQFF	TGTGCCAGCAGTACCCTGGAGGAGCAGTTCTTC
once	.	TRBV6-1	TRBJ2-6	CASSETWGAGANVLTF	TGTGCCAGCAGTGAAACGTGGGGAGCTGGGGCCAACGTCCTGACTTTC
.	.	TRBV19	TRBJ1-5	CASSRGGNSNQPQHF	TGTGCCAGTAGTCGGGGGGGAAATAGCAATCAGCCCCAGCATTTT
.	.	TRBV6-1	TRBJ1-3	CASSEFSQAYGNTIYF	TGTGCCAGCAGTGAATTCTCCCAGGCATATGGAAACACCATATATTTT
.	.	TRBV19	TRBJ2-5	CASSMTSQGRETQYF	TGTGCCAGTAGTATGACTAGTCAGGGTCGAGAGACCCAGTACTTC
.	TRBD1	TRBV20-1	TRBJ2-7	CSLTGDEQYF	TGCAGCTTGACAGGGGACGAGCAGTACTTC
.	.	TRBV6-5	TRBJ2-1	CASSRPTREQFF	TGTGCCAGCAGTCGCCCCACCAGAGAGCAGTTCTTC
.	.	TRBV6-5	TRBJ1-1	CASSYSSPGLAFF	TGTGCCAGCAGTTACTCGTCTCCAGGGTTAGCTTTCTTT
.	.	TRBV7-8	TRBJ1-3	CASSLITGSGNTIYF	TGTGCCAGCAGCTTAATCACAGGGTCAGGAAACACCATATATTTT
.	.	TRBV5-1	TRBJ1-1	CASRRSQGNTEAFF	TGCGCCAGTCGACGCTCACAGGGAAATACTGAAGCTTTCTTT
.	.	TRBV5-4	TRBJ1-1	CASSLIENTEAFF	TGTGCCAGCAGCTTGATAGAGAACACTGAAGCTTTCTTT
.	.	TRBV5-4	TRBJ1-5	CASSFQGSNQPQHF	TGTGCCAGCAGCTTTCAGGGAAGCAATCAGCCCCAGCATTTT
.	.	TRBV7-9	TRBJ1-1	CASSLDRSEAFF	TGTGCCAGCAGCTTAGACAGGTCTGAAGCTTTCTTT
.	.	TRBV7-9	TRBJ2-1	CASSLSNEQFF	TGTGCCAGCAGCTTGAGCAATGAGCAGTTCTTC
.	.	TRBV7-9	TRBJ1-5	CASSLGPAGGQPQHF	TGTGCCAGCAGCTTAGGACCCGCCGGGGGTCAGCCCCAGCATTTT
.	.	TRBV4-1	TRBJ1-4	CASSQGPRNEKLFF	TGCGCCAGCAGCCAAGGGCCTCGTAATGAAAAACTGTTTTTT
.	TRBD2	TRBV7-3	TRBJ2-3	CASSPLAGGTDTQYF	TGTGCCAGCAGCCCACTAGCGGGGGGCACAGATACGCAGTATTTT